What follows describes a single TCR beta chain. Its antigen is undetermined. This sample is part of a study of T cell responses to AZD1222 COVID-19 vaccine. Study details: Second-dose schedules of about 4 or about 12 weeks were combined.

Only in-frame clones appear in the TCRdb table, and some are missing; sequencing was by immunoSEQ multiplex PCR. The sample lists 130,000 or so clones, roughly 90% seen once, with 2.5% to 3% in the top ten. Findings of the study overall: Per reports, nearly half of all spike-specific TCRs target regions that are unmutated in variants.

The clonotype originates from an adult in good health. The input for sequencing was peripheral blood, taken on day 0 of AZD1222 vaccination.

This CDR3 reads CASSQGGDRVYEQYF. The DNA of the CDR3 is TGCGCCAGCAGCCAAGGGGGGGACAGGGTTTACGAGCAGTACTTC. V gene TRBV4-3 combines with J gene TRBJ2-7; 9 positions match TRBD1. The CDR3 has 15 residues. Per the germline V gene, CDR1 is LGHNA and CDR2 is YSLEER. J gave up 4 bases and V 1 base, and 5 bases lay outside the gene matches.